The 27 T cell receptor beta chains in this list originate from one sample, sequenced in a study of blood T cell repertoires in COVID-19. Sequenced by immunoSEQ multiplex PCR; TCRdb stores in-frame clones only, minus some. The sample includes 200,000 or so clones, roughly 80% of them seen just once. The material sequenced was peripheral blood. The origin of the receptors is a middle-aged woman with acute or convalescent COVID-19.

This clone came up many times. The J gene is TRBJ2-3, the V gene TRBV7-9, with a tentative D call TRBD1 (6 bases). V lost 5 bases to trimming and J lost 6 bases, with 18 bases between them. The CDR3 runs 15 residues. CDR1 and CDR2 from the germline V gene are SEHNR and FQNEAQ (reference sequence). DNA of the CDR3: TGTGCCAGCAGCCTGGGACAACAGTCGCCCGATACGCAGTATTTT. It encodes CASSLGQQSPDTQYF.

The V gene is TRBV27, the J gene TRBJ2-7; 11 bases agree with TRBD1. The germline gives CDR1 MNHEY, CDR2 SMNVEV (reference sequence). J was trimmed by 6 bases and V by 6 bases; bases with no gene match: 7. This CDR3 contains 14 residues. The CDR3 loop is CASSRGTGGFEQYF. CDR3 DNA: TGTGCCAGCAGCCGCGGGACAGGGGGTTTCGAGCAGTACTTC.

This sequence joins TRBV5-1 and TRBJ1-4; D uncertain. The CDR3 covers 12 residues. Germline V gene sequence: CDR1 SGHRS, CDR2 YFSETQ. Trimming cost V 7 bases and J 5 bases, with 9 bases left between them. CDR3 sequence reads: CASYGENEKLFF. Written as DNA, the CDR3 is TGCGCCAGCTACGGGGAAAATGAAAAACTGTTTTTT.

Only a few counts were recorded for this clone. The gene calls are TRBV25-1 and TRBJ2-7, with D tentatively TRBD1 (5 bases). The CDR3 loop spans 11 amino acids. V was clipped by 7 bases and J by 3 bases, with 7 bases between them. From germline, CDR1 is MGHDK and CDR2 SYGVNS. This CDR3 reads CASNQGYEQYF. DNA of the CDR3: TGTGCCAGCAATCAGGGCTACGAGCAGTACTTC.

This clone has more than one count but fewer than ten. The CDR3 region is CASSQQGAGGYTF. The CDR3 DNA reads TGTGCCAGCAGCCAACAGGGAGCGGGAGGCTACACCTTC. The chain combines TRBV6-5 with TRBJ1-2, with D possibly being TRBD1 (6 bases). This CDR3 is built from 13 residues. Trimming removed 6 bases at V and 8 bases at J, with 16 bases between. Germline CDR1 MNHEY, CDR2 SVGAGI.

The gene calls are TRBV10-1 and TRBJ1-1; possibly TRBD1 for D (5 bases). The CDR3 totals 15 residues. From germline, CDR1 is WNHNN and CDR2 SYGVQD (reference sequence). With 0 bases removed from V and 8 bases from J, the gap between germline ends came to 16 bases. CDR3 DNA: TGCGCCAGCAGTGAGTCGGGGCAGGACCCTGGGGAAGCTTTCTTT. Amino acid sequence: CASSESGQDPGEAFF.

The chain has TRBV7-9 and TRBJ2-2; possibly TRBD2 for D (6 bases). V was trimmed by 2 bases and J by 6 bases, leaving 13 bases between them. CDR3 length: 15 residues. Germline V lookup: CDR1 SEHNR, CDR2 FQNEAQ (reference sequence). The CDR3 protein is CASSLKGGMAGELFF. CDR3 DNA: TGTGCCAGCAGCTTAAAGGGCGGGATGGCCGGGGAGCTGTTTTTT.

Comment on this clone: Other DNA sequences from this sample encode an identical CDR3 as well. V is TRBV2 and J is TRBJ1-5; the D is unclear. The CDR3 length is 13 residues. Trimming removed 8 bases from V and 0 bases from J, with 8 bases in between. Germline CDR1 and CDR2: SNHLY and FYNNEI. DNA for the CDR3: TGTGCCAGCCGACGGGATAGCAATCAGCCCCAGCATTTT. Translation: CASRRDSNQPQHF. The full variable domain, with the rest looked up from reference TRBV2 and TRBJ1-5, is EPEVTQTPSHQVTQMGQEVILRCVPISNHLYFYWYRQILGQKVEFLVSFYNNEISEKSEIFDDQFSVERPDGSNFTLKIRSTKLEDSAMYFCASRRDSNQPQHFGDGTRLSIL.

This clone was counted a single time. The chain uses TRBV2 and TRBJ2-5; 14 positions agree with TRBD2. Germline-derived CDR1 and CDR2 are SNHLY and FYNNEI. The CDR3 is 18 residues long. The V gene end was trimmed by 8 bases and the J gene end by 4 bases; junction bases not matched to a gene: 15. The CDR3 here is CASRGRLAGGGSRETQYF. CDR3 bases: TGTGCCAGCCGGGGGCGACTAGCGGGAGGGGGATCGCGAGAGACCCAGTACTTC.

The chain combines TRBV5-5 with TRBJ1-1; no definite D call. V was pared by 4 bases and J by 5 bases, with 12 bases between. The CDR3 has 13 amino acids. CDR1 is SGHKS, CDR2 YYEKEE, per germline (reference sequence). DNA for the CDR3: TGTGCCAGCAGCGTAACGGGTAAGACTGAAGCTTTCTTT. Its protein is CASSVTGKTEAFF.

The sample holds one count of this clone. The V gene is TRBV6-5, the J gene TRBJ1-4; the D is unclear. Trimming took 6 bases from V and 0 from J, leaving 11 bases between them. Germline V lookup: CDR1 MNHEY, CDR2 SVGAGI. The CDR3 is made up of 15 amino acids. The CDR3 nucleotides read TGTGCCAGCAGCCGCCAGTTTGCAACTAATGAAAAACTGTTTTTT. Its translation is CASSRQFATNEKLFF.

This chain uses TRBV18 with TRBJ2-6; TRBD1 matches at 7 bases. In germline, CDR1 is KGHSH, CDR2 LQKENI. V lost 6 bases and J lost 2; bases outside the gene matches: 4. CDR3 length: 15 amino acids. The CDR3 DNA is TGTGCCAGCTCCCCAGGGACAGCTGGGGCCAACGTCCTGACTTTC. Encoded protein: CASSPGTAGANVLTF. Looking up the rest from reference TRBV18 and TRBJ2-6 gives the full variable domain: NAGVMQNPRHLVRRRGQEARLRCSPMKGHSHVYWYRQLPEEGLKFMVYLQKENIIDESGMPKERFSAEFPKEGPSILRIQQVVRGDSAAYFCASSPGTAGANVLTFGAGSRLTVL.

The chain is built from TRBV15 and TRBJ1-2, with D possibly TRBD1 on 5 matching bases. Trimming took off 0 bases at V and 5 bases at J, with 10 bases between the two ends. Germline-derived CDR1 and CDR2 are LNHNV and YYDKDF (reference sequence). This CDR3 is 14 amino acids long. The CDR3 region is CATSREIGGYGYTF. CDR3 bases: TGTGCCACCAGCAGAGAGATCGGGGGTTATGGCTACACCTTC.

This clone showed up just a few times. This chain connects TRBV19 to TRBJ1-1; D is possibly TRBD1 (5 bases). Trimming took 1 base from V and 6 from J, leaving 15 bases between them. Germline V gene lookup returns CDR1 LNHDA and CDR2 SQIVND (reference sequence). CDR3 length: 15 amino acids. CDR3 loop: CASSIGGFAGAEAFF. In DNA form, the CDR3 reads TGTGCCAGTAGTATAGGGGGATTCGCGGGGGCTGAAGCTTTCTTT. Variable domain in full (rest from reference TRBV19 and TRBJ1-1): DGGITQSPKYLFRKEGQNVTLSCEQNLNHDAMYWYRQDPGQGLRLIYYSQIVNDFQKGDIAEGYSVSREKKESFPLTVTSAQKNPTAFYLCASSIGGFAGAEAFFGQGTRLTVV.

This clone was recorded a few times. This chain uses TRBV20-1 with TRBJ2-2, with TRBD2 as a possible D gene (5 bases). V was trimmed by 3 bases and J by 4 bases, leaving 12 bases between them. This CDR3 region has 14 residues. CDR1 and CDR2 from the germline V gene are DFQATT and SNEGSKA (reference sequence). In DNA, the CDR3 is TGCAGTGCTAGTCTGTCTAGCAGCACCGGGGAGCTGTTTTTT. Residues: CSASLSSSTGELFF.

The chain has TRBV3-1 (or the pseudogene TRBV3-2) and TRBJ2-7; 15 nucleotides agree with TRBD2. V trimming: 4 bases; J trimming: 8 bases; junction bases outside the gene matches: 3. The germline CDR1 and CDR2 sequences are LGHDT and YNNKEL (reference sequence). This CDR3 spans 14 amino acids. In DNA form, the CDR3 reads TGTGCCAGCAGCCGGACTAGCGGGGGGGACCAGCAGTACTTC. This sequence encodes CASSRTSGGDQQYF.

This chain links TRBV11-2 with TRBJ2-2; no firm D call. The germline V and J ends were trimmed by 0 bases and 4 bases, with 6 bases remaining between them. Germline CDR1 SGHAT, CDR2 FQNNGV. CDR3 length equals 14 residues. DNA for the CDR3: TGTGCCAGCAGCTTAGATCGAGTCACCGGGGAGCTGTTTTTT. The encoded protein is CASSLDRVTGELFF.

The chain joins TRBV18 to TRBJ2-7, with no clear D. Germline CDR1 and CDR2: KGHSH and LQKENI. V lost 0 bases and J 2 bases, leaving 11 bases between the germline ends. The CDR3 is made up of 15 amino acids. The CDR3 DNA sequence: TGTGCCAGCTCACCACCCCTGACTGAGCCCTACGAGCAGTACTTC. This gives the protein CASSPPLTEPYEQYF.

In DNA, the CDR3 is TGTGCCAGCAGTTTAACCCTCAAAACTCGGGACACTGAAGCTTTCTTT. Amino acid sequence: CASSLTLKTRDTEAFF. V gene TRBV28 combines with J gene TRBJ1-1, with D unresolved. Germline CDR1 and CDR2: MDHEN and SYDVKM. The V and J ends lost 2 bases and 3 bases respectively, with 16 bases between them. This CDR3 has 16 amino acids. Drawing the rest from reference TRBV28 and TRBJ1-1, the complete variable domain is DVKVTQSSRYLVKRTGEKVFLECVQDMDHENMFWYRQDPGLGLRLIYFSYDVKMKEKGDIPEGYSVSREKKERFSLILESASTNQTSMYLCASSLTLKTRDTEAFFGQGTRLTVV.

The chain uses TRBV30 and TRBJ1-1; D not resolved. Germline V gene lookup returns CDR1 GTSNPN and CDR2 SVGIG (reference sequence). The CDR3 extends over 14 amino acids. Trimming pared 4 bases from V and 4 bases from J, leaving 16 bases between. CDR3 DNA: TGTGCCTGGATGGTCGGTGGTGCCGGCACTGAAGCTTTCTTT. This gives the protein CAWMVGGAGTEAFF.

The CDR3 DNA reads as TGTGCCAGCAGTTCCAGGGACAGGAGACCAACTAATGAAAAACTGTTTTTT. Its translation is CASSSRDRRPTNEKLFF. The chain is built from TRBV27 and TRBJ1-4; 8 bases map to TRBD1. CDR1 MNHEY and CDR2 SMNVEV come from the germline V gene (reference sequence). The CDR3 totals 17 residues. Trimming removed 4 bases from V and 0 bases from J; junction bases left unmatched: 7.

The chain uses TRBV19 and TRBJ1-6; TRBD1 is a possible D gene (5 bases). The germline V and J ends were trimmed by 3 bases and 9 bases, with 18 bases remaining between them. The CDR3 is 16 residues long. Germline CDR1 and CDR2: LNHDA and SQIVND (reference sequence). The CDR3 here is CASSIRRGTNGSPLHF. Written as DNA, the CDR3 is TGTGCCAGTAGTATTCGTCGGGGGACCAACGGTTCACCCCTCCACTTT.

The chain links TRBV5-5 to TRBJ1-5, with D tentatively TRBD1 (5 bases). This CDR3 has 13 residues. The V gene lost 7 bases and the J gene lost 5 bases, with 13 bases spanning the gap. The germline gives CDR1 SGHKS, CDR2 YYEKEE (reference sequence). The chain's CDR3 is CASQGHSDQPQHF. The CDR3 bases are TGTGCCAGCCAGGGCCACAGCGATCAGCCCCAGCATTTT. The entire variable domain, with the rest obtained from reference TRBV5-5 and TRBJ1-5, is as follows: DAGVTQSPTHLIKTRGQQVTLRCSPISGHKSVSWYQQVLGQGPQFIFQYYEKEERGRGNFPDRFSARQFPNYSSELNVNALLLGDSALYLCASQGHSDQPQHFGDGTRLSIL.

This clone appeared a few times. This chain connects TRBV7-9 to TRBJ1-1; TRBD1 might be the D (6 bases). Germline V gene lookup returns CDR1 SEHNR and CDR2 FQNEAQ (reference sequence). The CDR3 is 16 amino acids. V dropped 0 bases and J dropped 7 bases, with 18 bases sitting between them. The CDR3 sequence: CASSLAGVGGRSEAFF. CDR3 nucleotide sequence: TGTGCCAGCAGCTTAGCCGGAGTAGGGGGACGAAGTGAAGCTTTCTTT. Supplemented by reference TRBV7-9 and TRBJ1-1, the full variable domain reads DTGVSQNPRHKITKRGQNVTFRCDPISEHNRLYWYRQTLGQGPEFLTYFQNEAQLEKSRLLSDRFSAERPKGSFSTLEIQRTEQGDSAMYLCASSLAGVGGRSEAFFGQGTRLTVV.

The V gene is TRBV3-1 (or the pseudogene TRBV3-2), the J gene TRBJ1-1; the D gene is possibly TRBD1 (6 bases). Trimming removed 3 bases from V and 7 bases from J, with 9 bases in between. The CDR3 runs 12 residues. The germline CDR1 and CDR2 sequences are LGHDT and YNNKEL (reference sequence). In DNA, the CDR3 is TGTGCCAGCAGCCAGTCGACAGGTGAAGCTTTCTTT. It codes for CASSQSTGEAFF.

This clone appeared a single time. J is TRBJ1-1 and V is TRBV9; D unclear. The CDR3 sequence is 12 residues long. V dropped 3 bases and J dropped 4 bases, with 7 bases sitting between them. Germline V lookup: CDR1 SGDLS, CDR2 YYNGEE. The CDR3 DNA reads as TGTGCCAGCAGCGGGGGAGCCACTGAAGCTTTCTTT. Translating gives CASSGGATEAFF. The full variable domain, with the rest looked up from reference TRBV9 and TRBJ1-1, is DSGVTQTPKHLITATGQRVTLRCSPRSGDLSVYWYQQSLDQGLQFLIQYYNGEERAKGNILERFSAQQFPDLHSELNLSSLELGDSALYFCASSGGATEAFFGQGTRLTVV.

This chain links TRBV27 with TRBJ1-6; no reliable D call. The V gene's germline CDR1 is MNHEY and CDR2 SMNVEV (reference sequence). The CDR3 has 14 amino acids. Trimming stripped 6 bases from V and 7 bases from J, with 13 bases between. The DNA of the CDR3 is TGTGCCAGCAGAGTCCGGCTAGTCAATTCACCCCTCCACTTT. Its translation is CASRVRLVNSPLHF.